Each of the 27 T cell receptor beta chains below was sequenced from the same sample in a study (TCRdb year 2016). The library was produced with RT-PCR. These reads were obtained on an Illumina MiSeq. Clones were called with MiXCR by TCRdb after fastp trimmed the public reads at Q25, and only in-frame beta chains were retained. Records with the same CDR3 protein are collapsed into one entry carrying the most frequent genes and DNA. The sample includes more than 550,000 distinct CDR3 sequences, with 13% to 15% observed a single time. The ten largest clones represent roughly 3.9% of the sample. Sequenced input: memory CD4+ T cells from blood. The source is a female donor in good health, serving as a healthy control.

Ten or more counts support this clonotype. V gene TRBV5-5 combines with J gene TRBJ1-4; the D gene is possibly TRBD1 (6 bases). V dropped 0 bases and J dropped 7 bases, with 13 bases sitting between them. The CDR3 totals 15 residues. Germline lookup yields CDR1 SGHKS and CDR2 YYEKEE (reference sequence). CDR3 residues: CASSLGSGQFEKLFF. CDR3 bases: TGTGCCAGCAGCTTGGGATCTGGACAGTTTGAAAAACTGTTTTTT. The variable domain in full, completed from reference TRBV5-5 and TRBJ1-4, reads DAGVTQSPTHLIKTRGQQVTLRCSPISGHKSVSWYQQVLGQGPQFIFQYYEKEERGRGNFPDRFSARQFPNYSSELNVNALLLGDSALYLCASSLGSGQFEKLFFGSGTQLSVL.

This clonotype was seen repeatedly, ten times or more. This chain links TRBV2 with TRBJ2-1; TRBD2 matches 9 bases. The CDR3 extends over 17 amino acids. Trimming took 7 bases from V and 5 from J; bases not matched to a gene: 15. In germline, CDR1 is SNHLY, CDR2 FYNNEI. CDR3 amino acids: CASNPSGDKLGNNEQFF. As DNA, the CDR3 is TGTGCCAGCAATCCTAGCGGGGACAAACTAGGAAACAATGAGCAGTTCTTC.

This clonotype was picked up a small number of times. The rearrangement links TRBV20-1 to TRBJ1-2; D uncertain. V lost 1 base and J 8 bases, leaving 17 bases between the germline ends. Germline loops: CDR1 DFQATT, CDR2 SNEGSKA (reference sequence). The CDR3 consists of 14 residues. CDR3 sequence reads: CSARVRGLDDGYTF. In DNA form, the CDR3 reads TGCAGTGCTAGAGTCCGAGGTCTGGACGACGGCTACACCTTC.

Only a few counts were recorded for this clonotype. V gene TRBV29-1 combines with J gene TRBJ1-5; D is unresolved. CDR1 is SQVTM and CDR2 is ANQGSEA in the germline V gene. The germline V and J ends were trimmed by 2 bases and 8 bases, with 16 bases remaining between them. There are 14 residues in the CDR3. The CDR3 DNA is TGCAGCGTTGAAAGCGAGACGGCCGGAGAGCCCCAGCATTTT. Translating gives CSVESETAGEPQHF. The full variable domain, its missing parts supplied by reference TRBV29-1 and TRBJ1-5, is SAVISQKPSRDICQRGTSLTIQCQVDSQVTMMFWYRQQPGQSLTLIATANQGSEATYESGFVIDKFPISRPNLTFSTLTVSNMSPEDSSIYLCSVESETAGEPQHFGDGTRLSIL.

V is TRBV5-1 and J is TRBJ2-4; 7 nucleotides match TRBD2. The CDR3 is 14 residues long. CDR1 SGHRS and CDR2 YFSETQ come from the germline V gene. The CDR3 bases are TGCGTTAGCAGCTTGCGGTCTAGCGGTAACATTCAGTACTTC. Its translation is CVSSLRSSGNIQYF.

The chain is built from TRBV6-6 and TRBJ1-1; D remains ambiguous. Trimming removed 6 bases from V and 8 bases from J, with 19 bases in between. Germline values: CDR1 MNHNY, CDR2 SVGAGI (reference sequence). The CDR3 is 14 amino acids. As DNA, the CDR3 is TGTGCCAGCAGGGCTTCGTTCGGCCTTATGGAAGCTTTCTTT. This encodes CASRASFGLMEAFF.

This clonotype showed up just a few times. This chain connects TRBV6-2 or TRBV6-3 to TRBJ2-7; a weak D match, TRBD1 (5 bases). Looked up from germline, CDR1 is MNHEY and CDR2 is SVGEGT. The CDR3 sequence is 13 residues long. V was trimmed by 4 bases and J by 3 bases, leaving 10 bases between them. The CDR3: CASSWGTYYEQYF. The CDR3 nucleotides read TGTGCCAGCAGTTGGGGCACCTACTACGAGCAGTACTTC.

This clonotype appeared a few times. This sequence joins TRBV12-3 or TRBV12-4 and TRBJ2-6; D not certain. The CDR3 length is 16 residues. V was cut by 1 base and J by 0 bases, with 7 bases left in between. CDR3 DNA sequence: TGTGCCAGCAGTTTAGGACGGACCTCTGGGGCCAACGTCCTGACTTTC. It codes for CASSLGRTSGANVLTF.

There are a few counts of this clonotype. The chain couples TRBV6-2 or TRBV6-3 to TRBJ1-2; the match to TRBD1 covers 8 bases. The V gene end was trimmed by 5 bases and the J gene end by 8 bases; junction bases not matched to a gene: 10. The V gene's germline CDR1 is MNHEY and CDR2 SVGEGT. The CDR3 totals 14 residues. The CDR3 is CASSAGQGAGGYTF. The CDR3 DNA reads as TGTGCCAGCAGTGCCGGACAGGGTGCAGGAGGCTACACCTTC.

This clonotype has more than one count but fewer than ten. J is TRBJ2-2 and V is TRBV7-2; TRBD1 might be the D (5 bases). The V and J ends lost 5 bases and 4 bases respectively, with 14 bases between them. This CDR3 has 15 amino acids. The germline CDR1 and CDR2 sequences are SGHTA and FQGNSA. The CDR3 sequence is CASSALSRGTGELFF. In DNA form, the CDR3 reads TGTGCCAGCAGCGCACTTTCTAGGGGCACCGGGGAGCTGTTTTTT.

This clonotype was counted ten times or more. CDR3 DNA: TGTGCCACCAGCAGAGATCTGGGACAGGACACCGGGGAGCTGTTTTTT. Amino acids: CATSRDLGQDTGELFF. The chain joins TRBV15 to TRBJ2-2, with 8 bases aligning to TRBD1. V lost 0 bases, J lost 3 bases, and 3 bases stayed unmatched. CDR3 size: 16 residues. Germline V lookup: CDR1 LNHNV, CDR2 YYDKDF (reference sequence).

The J gene is TRBJ1-1, the V gene TRBV19, with 7 bases matching TRBD1. The junction had 12 bases not matched to a gene; V was cut back by 3 bases and J by 5 bases. CDR3 length: 16 amino acids. CDR1 is LNHDA, CDR2 SQIVND, per germline (reference sequence). CDR3 sequence: CASSIARGGGGTEAFF. CDR3 sequence (DNA): TGTGCCAGTAGTATTGCCCGCGGAGGGGGCGGAACTGAAGCTTTCTTT.

This clonotype was seen more than once but under ten times. The chain links TRBV10-3 to TRBJ2-1, with 8 bases identical to TRBD2. Germline V gives CDR1 ENHRY, CDR2 SYGVKD. This CDR3 spans 17 amino acids. V shed 0 bases and J 8 bases; nucleotides not matched to a gene: 12. The CDR3 nucleotides are TGTGCCATCAGTGAGTCCGCTAGCGGGTTTAGTGTATATGAGCAGTTCTTC. Protein: CAISESASGFSVYEQFF.

The sample holds a few counts of this clonotype. The V call is TRBV6-5, the J call TRBJ2-2; D gene uncertain. Germline V gives CDR1 MNHEY, CDR2 SVGAGI. The CDR3 runs 13 residues. V was shortened by 3 bases and J by 4 bases, with 6 bases between the two germline ends. This CDR3 is CASSYWATGELFF. The CDR3 DNA is TGTGCCAGCAGTTATTGGGCCACCGGGGAGCTGTTTTTT.

This chain connects TRBV2 to TRBJ2-7; D may match TRBD1 or TRBD2 (6 bases each). V lost 7 bases and J lost 4, with 20 bases in between. The CDR3 loop spans 15 amino acids. CDR1 and CDR2 from the germline V gene are SNHLY and FYNNEI. For the CDR3, the DNA is TGTGCCAGCACCGGGGGCGGAAAGGTCGAATACGAGCAGTACTTC. Amino acid sequence: CASTGGGKVEYEQYF.

This clonotype was counted between two and nine times. This chain connects TRBV5-1 to TRBJ2-2, with D possibly TRBD2 on 6 matching bases. Germline lookup yields CDR1 SGHRS and CDR2 YFSETQ. The CDR3 loop spans 16 amino acids. V was pared by 0 bases and J by 4 bases, with 13 bases between. In DNA form, the CDR3 reads TGCGCCAGCAGCTTGGACGTGGGAGCGGGCACCGGGGAGCTGTTTTTT. It is translated as CASSLDVGAGTGELFF.

The table lists this clonotype with a few counts. The rearrangement joins TRBV24-1 to TRBJ2-1; D perhaps matches TRBD2 (6 bases). CDR1 is KGHDR and CDR2 is SFDVKD in the germline V gene. The germline V and J ends were trimmed by 0 bases and 6 bases, with 11 bases remaining between them. The CDR3 is 15 amino acids. CDR3 nucleotide sequence: TGTGCCACCAGTGATTTGGTTCAAGCGGGCAATGAGCAGTTCTTC. Its protein is CATSDLVQAGNEQFF.

The chain recombines TRBV12-3 or TRBV12-4 with TRBJ2-5; 13 positions match TRBD2. Trimming took 6 bases from V and 3 from J; bases not matched to a gene: 7. The CDR3 length is 16 residues. DNA of the CDR3: TGTGCCAGCAGCCCCATAACTAGCGGGAGGGAAGAGACCCAGTACTTC. Translated: CASSPITSGREETQYF.

This clonotype has a count of ten or more. CDR3 DNA: TGTGCCAGCAGCTTGGGAGGGAGCGGTGAGGTCGATGAGCAGTTCTTC. It specifies CASSLGGSGEVDEQFF. This sequence joins TRBV5-5 and TRBJ2-1, with a weak D call TRBD2 (5 bases). Germline V CDR1 and CDR2: SGHKS, YYEKEE (reference sequence). This CDR3 is built from 16 residues. The V gene lost 0 bases and the J gene lost 8 bases, with 18 bases spanning the gap.

The rearrangement uses TRBV6-2 or TRBV6-3 and TRBJ1-1, with D unresolved. The germline V and J ends were trimmed by 6 bases and 6 bases, with 14 bases remaining between them. In germline, CDR1 is MNHEY, CDR2 SVGEGT. The CDR3 covers 13 residues. CDR3 in amino acids: CASRPTPNAEAFF. The DNA for the CDR3 is TGTGCCAGCAGACCCACCCCTAATGCTGAAGCTTTCTTT.

This chain connects TRBV5-6 to TRBJ2-3, with 9 bases lining up with TRBD1. V lost 4 bases, J lost 2 bases, and 5 bases stayed unmatched. CDR3 size: 15 residues. Germline CDR1 and CDR2: SGHDT and YYEEEE. CDR3 coding DNA: TGTGCCAGCAGCAGGACAGGGGACAACACAGATACGCAGTATTTT. It specifies CASSRTGDNTDTQYF.

This chain joins TRBV28 and TRBJ1-2, with a tentative D call TRBD1 (6 bases). This CDR3 is 11 amino acids long. Trimming cost V 10 bases and J 7 bases, with 13 bases left between them. Germline CDR1 MDHEN, CDR2 SYDVKM. CDR3 amino acids: CANSNRVGYTF. In DNA form, the CDR3 reads TGTGCCAACAGCAACAGGGTTGGCTACACCTTC.

This clonotype came up a few times. The rearrangement joins TRBV4-3 to TRBJ2-3, with D possibly being TRBD2 (6 bases). Between the trimmed V and J ends, which lost 1 base and 0 bases, there was a span of 17 bases. This CDR3 spans 18 amino acids. Germline loops: CDR1 LGHNA, CDR2 YSLEER. CDR3 nucleotide sequence: TGCGCCAGCAGCCAAGGCTCCGGGACTCGGGGAAGCACAGATACGCAGTATTTT. Residues: CASSQGSGTRGSTDTQYF.

The J gene is TRBJ1-5, the V gene TRBV5-1; D ambiguous. Germline V gene sequence: CDR1 SGHRS, CDR2 YFSETQ. Trimming cost V 0 bases and J 6 bases, with 19 bases left between them. This CDR3 has 17 residues. CDR3 in amino acids: CASSLEPRQDNLQPQHF. In DNA, the CDR3 is TGCGCCAGCAGCTTGGAGCCCCGGCAGGATAATCTTCAGCCCCAGCATTTT.

The chain uses TRBV10-2 and TRBJ1-1; D is ambiguous. The CDR3 totals 13 residues. In germline, CDR1 is WSHSY, CDR2 SAAADI. Trimming removed 4 bases from V and 0 bases from J, with 6 bases in between. This CDR3 is CASSGNVNTEAFF. The CDR3, as DNA: TGCGCCAGCAGTGGTAATGTGAACACTGAAGCTTTCTTT.

This clonotype came up many times. This sequence joins TRBV10-3 and TRBJ2-7; 7 bases map to TRBD1. This CDR3 spans 14 amino acids. Germline trimming cut 7 bases from V and 2 bases from J; bases unmatched to any gene: 8. Germline V gene sequence: CDR1 ENHRY, CDR2 SYGVKD. The CDR3 loop is CAIKSPDRPYEQYF. The CDR3 nucleotides are TGTGCCATCAAGTCCCCGGACAGGCCCTACGAGCAGTACTTC.

The chain couples TRBV6-8 to TRBJ2-2; 9 bases agree with TRBD1. CDR1 and CDR2 from the germline V gene are MNHGY and SAAAGT. J was trimmed by 7 bases and V by 5 bases; bases with no gene match: 5. The CDR3 is made up of 14 amino acids. CDR3 nucleotides: TGTGCCAGCAGTACCGGGACAGGGATCGGGGAGCTGTTTTTT. This sequence encodes CASSTGTGIGELFF.